This T cell receptor beta chain was profiled in a study of control samples from healthy donors and cancer patients. This CDR3 is 13 amino acids long. Germline V lookup: CDR1 SGDLS, CDR2 YYNGEE. Trimming pared 0 bases from V and 5 bases from J, leaving 8 bases between. Clones were sequenced by immunoSEQ multiplex PCR, and TCRdb holds only the in-frame ones, with some missing. This table has around 250,000 clones, almost 85% appearing once. The chain uses TRBV9 and TRBJ2-5; a possible D gene is TRBD1 (5 bases). This receptor was obtained from a woman aged 55-75 years with lung cancer. Source material: PBMCs. CDR3 loop: CASSVEGVETQYF. In DNA, the CDR3 is TGTGCCAGCAGCGTAGAAGGGGTTGAGACCCAGTACTTC.